This T cell receptor (beta chain) was recovered during a study of beta chain features in type 1 diabetes. Study details: Across every sample, almost 110,000,000 sorted cells were examined in total.

Worth noting for this clone: The antigen is undetermined.

Sequencing targeted expressed TCRB transcripts, as all isolated RNA had been reverse transcribed. The study sequenced naive, central memory and regulatory T cell samples to an average of about 3.5 million reads. The data were produced by immunoSEQ multiplex PCR, yet TCRdb's version contains in-frame clones alone and is incomplete. The table includes a few hundred thousand clones, about 15% detected once. CDR1 MGHRA and CDR2 YSYEKL come from the germline V gene. The CDR3 covers 15 residues. V was clipped by 2 bases and J by 6 bases, with 14 bases between them. General study points: Compared with healthy donors, patients appeared to share more similar naive, central memory and regulatory TCRB repertoires.

Sequencing used naive CD4+ T cells from blood. This chain links TRBV4-1 with TRBJ1-5; D is perhaps TRBD1 (6 bases). The clonotype originates from a man under 40 in good health. The CDR3 coding sequence is TGCGCCAGCAGCCAAAGGACAGAAAGTAGTCAGCCCCAGCATTTT. It encodes CASSQRTESSQPQHF.